Following are 19 T cell receptor beta chains from one sample sequenced in a study of blood T cells in healthy people across ages. The second PCR ran roughly 6 to 11 cycles with a sample-barcoded 5' primer and J-beta primers. TCRdb used MiXCR to reprocess the 5' RACE reads, holding one entry per CDR3 protein. The repertoire holds over 600,000 distinct CDR3 sequences, with just over 55% as singletons. The source material was blood. These receptor sequences come from a man aged 35-49 years in good health.

The genes are TRBV29-1 and TRBJ2-4; 7 nucleotides line up with TRBD1. The trim removed 6 bases at V and 13 bases at J, leaving 21 bases unmatched. The CDR3 consists of 15 residues. CDR1 SQVTM and CDR2 ANQGSEA come from the germline V gene. The CDR3 DNA follows: TGCAGCGTCCCAGGGGGTCCTGGTAACAGATACGGGCAGTACTTC. Its protein is CSVPGGPGNRYGQYF.

This clonotype was counted only a few times. The chain carries TRBV5-1 and TRBJ2-2, with D perhaps TRBD1 (6 bases). Germline V CDR1 and CDR2: SGHRS, YFSETQ. Between the trimmed V and J ends, which lost 4 bases and 5 bases, there was a span of 18 bases. This CDR3 has 16 residues. DNA for the CDR3: TGCGCCAGCAGCGACCGTACAGGGCTGGGAACCGGGGAGCTGTTTTTT. Protein sequence: CASSDRTGLGTGELFF.

In nucleotides, the CDR3 is TGTGCCAGCACCCAGGGGTACTATGGCTACACCTTC. Encoded protein: CASTQGYYGYTF. The gene calls are TRBV6-5 and TRBJ1-2, with TRBD1 as a possible D gene (6 bases). Germline CDR1 MNHEY, CDR2 SVGAGI. V gave up 7 bases and J gave up 3 bases, with 9 bases separating them. The CDR3 length is 12 residues.

The CDR3 region is CASSVGPSGGFETQYF. The CDR3 DNA sequence: TGTGCCAGCAGCGTAGGGCCTAGCGGGGGGTTCGAGACCCAGTACTTC. The chain joins TRBV9 to TRBJ2-5; 11 nucleotides agree with TRBD2. The trim removed 0 bases at V and 5 bases at J, leaving 6 bases unmatched. Germline CDR1 is SGDLS and CDR2 is YYNGEE. CDR3 length: 16 residues.

The chain uses TRBV29-1 and TRBJ1-4; tentative D call: TRBD1 (5 bases). CDR3 length: 17 amino acids. The germline gives CDR1 SQVTM, CDR2 ANQGSEA. V gave up 6 bases and J gave up 0 bases, with 20 bases separating them. CDR3 DNA sequence: TGCAGCGTCGCTAGGACGGGACGGCCTTCAACTAATGAAAAACTGTTTTTT. Translating it yields CSVARTGRPSTNEKLFF.

The J gene is TRBJ2-5, the V gene TRBV25-1; D may be TRBD1 (5 bases). Germline loops: CDR1 MGHDK, CDR2 SYGVNS. V gave up 3 bases and J gave up 2 bases, with 16 bases separating them. The length of the CDR3 is 16 residues. The chain's CDR3 is CASSEPPLGDQETQYF. The DNA for the CDR3 is TGTGCCAGCAGTGAGCCCCCCCTAGGGGATCAAGAGACCCAGTACTTC.

The chain carries TRBV20-1 and TRBJ2-7, with TRBD2 as a possible D gene (5 bases). The V end lost 3 bases, the J end lost 10 bases, and 19 bases lay between the germline ends. The CDR3 is 13 residues long. Per the germline V gene, CDR1 is DFQATT and CDR2 is SNEGSKA (reference sequence). CDR3 amino acids: CSASPVEGSSQYF. Here the CDR3 DNA reads TGCAGTGCTAGCCCCGTCGAAGGCTCTAGCCAGTACTTC.

The CDR3 bases are TGTGCCAGTGGGGAGGGGAATTACAATGAGCAGTACTTC. Protein: CASGEGNYNEQYF. The rearrangement links TRBV6-5 to TRBJ2-1, with 7 nucleotides matching TRBD2. The J call is in doubt because the DNA end fits TRBJ2-7 better. CDR3 length: 13 residues. Germline lookup yields CDR1 MNHEY and CDR2 SVGAGI.

This chain joins TRBV7-8 and TRBJ1-6; 10 bases line up with TRBD1. The germline V gene has CDR1 SGHVS and CDR2 FQNEAQ. The CDR3 extends over 15 amino acids. With V trimmed by 1 base and J by 7 bases, 1 base remained unmatched. The CDR3 region is CASSLEGQGNSPLHF. CDR3 nucleotides: TGTGCCAGCAGCTTAGAGGGACAGGGGAATTCACCCCTCCACTTT.

The chain recombines TRBV20-1 with TRBJ2-4; tentatively, D is TRBD2 (5 bases). Looked up from germline, CDR1 is DFQATT and CDR2 is SNEGSKA (reference sequence). Trimming took 7 bases from V and 8 from J, leaving 12 bases between them. The CDR3 length is 11 residues. The CDR3 bases are TGCAGTGGGGCGAAGGGAGACATTCAGTACTTC. Translating it yields CSGAKGDIQYF.

This clonotype was seen a handful of times. V and J are TRBV11-2 and TRBJ1-2, with no clear D. The CDR3 sequence is 14 residues long. Germline CDR1 and CDR2: SGHAT and FQNNGV. Between the trimmed V and J ends, which lost 1 base and 6 bases, there was a span of 12 bases. As DNA, the CDR3 is TGTGCCAGCAGCTTAGGAGTGAGGAGCCATGGCTACACCTTC. The encoded protein is CASSLGVRSHGYTF.

This chain connects TRBV5-1 to TRBJ2-1; 7 bases are shared with TRBD2. Trimming at V came to 0 bases and at J to 1 base, leaving 4 bases not matched to a gene. The germline V gene encodes CDR1 SGHRS and CDR2 YFSETQ. This CDR3 has 16 residues. This chain's CDR3 is CASSLGGGRSYNEQFF. The CDR3 nucleotides are TGCGCCAGCAGCTTGGGGGGAGGGAGGTCCTACAATGAGCAGTTCTTC. The entire variable domain, with the rest obtained from reference TRBV5-1 and TRBJ2-1, is as follows: KAGVTQTPRYLIKTRGQQVTLSCSPISGHRSVSWYQQTPGQGLQFLFEYFSETQRNKGNFPGRFSGRQFSNSRSEMNVSTLELGDSALYLCASSLGGGRSYNEQFFGPGTRLTVL.

This clonotype was recorded once. The V and J genes are TRBV12-3 or TRBV12-4 and TRBJ2-1; TRBD2 matches at 7 bases. V dropped 5 bases and J dropped 7; count of bases not matched to a gene: 11. CDR3 length: 15 residues. CDR3 amino acids: CASSAGTTGWNEQFF. In DNA form, the CDR3 reads TGTGCCAGCAGTGCCGGGACTACGGGATGGAATGAGCAGTTCTTC.

The rearrangement links TRBV6-6 to TRBJ2-1, with 8 nucleotides matching TRBD1. V lost 6 bases and J lost 8; bases outside the gene matches: 9. This CDR3 is built from 14 residues. Germline V gene lookup returns CDR1 MNHNY and CDR2 SVGAGI (reference sequence). The CDR3 is CASSPGQGTDEQFF. The CDR3, as DNA: TGTGCCAGCAGCCCCGGACAGGGTACCGATGAGCAGTTCTTC.

The rearrangement joins TRBV29-1 to TRBJ1-2; D is uncertain. Trimming took 4 bases from V and 11 from J, leaving 14 bases between them. This CDR3 is 11 amino acids long. CDR1 is SQVTM, CDR2 ANQGSEA, per germline. DNA of the CDR3: TGCAGCGTTGTTCTACGAGGTGGTTACACCTTC. It translates to CSVVLRGGYTF.

The table lists this clonotype with a count of one. A much more abundant neighbour one base away suggests this may be a read error. V and J are TRBV20-1 and TRBJ2-7, with a tentative D call TRBD2 (6 bases). The DNA end favors TRBJ2-5, so the J call may be wrong. Germline CDR1 reads DFQATT; CDR2 reads SNEGSKA (reference sequence). This CDR3 is 15 amino acids long. The CDR3 sequence: CGARDPGLGWETQYF. CDR3 bases: TGCGGTGCTAGAGACCCGGGACTGGGTTGGGAGACCCAGTACTTC.

This chain links TRBV3-1 with TRBJ2-5; 8 positions match TRBD2. There are 15 residues in the CDR3. The trim removed 1 base at V and 2 bases at J, leaving 3 bases unmatched. The germline V gene has CDR1 LGHDT and CDR2 YNNKEL (reference sequence). Written as DNA, the CDR3 is TGTGCCAGCAGCCAAGCGATAGCGGGGCAAGAGACCCAGTACTTC. This encodes CASSQAIAGQETQYF.

J is TRBJ2-2 and V is TRBV28; D gene ambiguous. The CDR3 spans 17 residues. V lost 3 bases and J 2 bases, leaving 16 bases between the germline ends. CDR1 and CDR2 (germline): MDHEN, SYDVKM. The CDR3 protein is CASSFSGRSFNTGELFF. CDR3 bases: TGTGCCAGCAGTTTCTCTGGACGGAGCTTTAACACCGGGGAGCTGTTTTTT.

V is TRBV28 and J is TRBJ2-7, with D possibly being TRBD2 (5 bases). Germline-derived CDR1 and CDR2 are MDHEN and SYDVKM. CDR3 length: 14 residues. V lost 3 bases, J lost 7 bases, and 16 bases lay in between. The DNA of the CDR3 is TGTGCCAGCAGTTTCGGGGTCGGAAACAATGAGCAGTACTTC. Translated: CASSFGVGNNEQYF.